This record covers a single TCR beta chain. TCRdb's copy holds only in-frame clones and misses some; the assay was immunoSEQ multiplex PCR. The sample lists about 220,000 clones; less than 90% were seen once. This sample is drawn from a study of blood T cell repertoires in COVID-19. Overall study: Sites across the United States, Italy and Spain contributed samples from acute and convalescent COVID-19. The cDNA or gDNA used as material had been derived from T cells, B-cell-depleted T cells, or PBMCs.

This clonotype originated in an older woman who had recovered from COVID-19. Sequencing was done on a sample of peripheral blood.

CDR3 bases: TGTGCCAGCAGCACCATAGCGGGACCACCCAACAATGAGCAGTTCTTC. Protein product: CASSTIAGPPNNEQFF. The rearrangement links TRBV11-2 to TRBJ2-1; 8 bases align to TRBD2. The CDR3 is 16 amino acids. CDR1 and CDR2 (germline): SGHAT, FQNNGV. With 5 bases clipped from V and 5 bases from J, the junction kept 11 bases outside the gene matches. The full variable domain, with the rest looked up from reference TRBV11-2 and TRBJ2-1, is EAGVAQSPRYKIIEKRQSVAFWCNPISGHATLYWYQQILGQGPKLLIQFQNNGVVDDSQLPKDRFSAERLKGVDSTLKIQPAKLEDSAVYLCASSTIAGPPNNEQFFGPGTRLTVL.